The clone carrying this T cell receptor beta chain appeared many times. Its target is not known. TCRdb reprocessed the 5' RACE reads via MiXCR and lists one record per CDR3 protein. The sample yields 350,000 to 450,000 distinct CDR3 sequences, about 18% seen once. The data stem from a study of identical twins. Broader study findings: Memory repertoires lacked the insertion deficit that abundant cord blood beta clonotypes showed.

The sequenced sample was naive T cells sorted from blood. The clonotype comes from a man between 50 and 59 years old in good health.

The CDR3 loop reads CASHKDLRETQYF. The CDR3 DNA is TGCGCCAGCCACAAGGATCTCCGAGAGACCCAGTACTTC. The V call is TRBV5-1, the J call TRBJ2-5; D is ambiguous. The CDR3 spans 13 residues. Germline CDR1 is SGHRS and CDR2 is YFSETQ. Trimming took off 7 bases at V and 4 bases at J, with 14 bases between the two ends.